The clone carrying this T cell receptor (beta chain) has only one observation. Measured with immunoSEQ multiplex PCR; TCRdb has only the in-frame clones, and not every one. The data hold approximately 130,000 clones, with 80% to 90% observed a single time. This entry belongs to a study of cytomegalovirus exposure and HLA in healthy donors. V was clipped by 0 bases and J by 2 bases, with 10 bases between them. The CDR3 sequence is 15 residues long. Germline lookup yields CDR1 SGHAT and CDR2 FQNNGV. Separate from the approximately 670-subject first cohort was the approximately 130-subject validation cohort, to which the donors belonged.

Sequenced sample: PBMCs. This rearrangement joins TRBV11-2 to TRBJ2-5, with D possibly TRBD2 on 5 matching bases. The sequence derives from a woman aged 18-29 years in good health and CMV-seronegative. The CDR3 region has the DNA TGTGCCAGCAGCTTAGAGCGAGCGGCACAAGAGACCCAGTACTTC. Protein product: CASSLERAAQETQYF.